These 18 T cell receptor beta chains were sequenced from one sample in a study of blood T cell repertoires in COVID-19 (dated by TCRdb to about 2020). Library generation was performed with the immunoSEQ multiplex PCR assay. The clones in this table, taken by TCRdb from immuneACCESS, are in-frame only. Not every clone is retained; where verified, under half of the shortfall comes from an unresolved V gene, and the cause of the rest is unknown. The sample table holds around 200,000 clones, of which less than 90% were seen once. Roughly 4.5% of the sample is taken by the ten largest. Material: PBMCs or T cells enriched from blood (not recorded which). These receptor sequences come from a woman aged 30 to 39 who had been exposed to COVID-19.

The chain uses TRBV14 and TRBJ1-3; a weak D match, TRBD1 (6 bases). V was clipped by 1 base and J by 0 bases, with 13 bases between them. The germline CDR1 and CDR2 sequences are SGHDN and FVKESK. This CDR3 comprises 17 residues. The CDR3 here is CASSQAPGVISGNTIYF. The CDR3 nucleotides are TGTGCCAGCAGCCAAGCCCCAGGGGTAATCTCTGGAAACACCATATATTTT.

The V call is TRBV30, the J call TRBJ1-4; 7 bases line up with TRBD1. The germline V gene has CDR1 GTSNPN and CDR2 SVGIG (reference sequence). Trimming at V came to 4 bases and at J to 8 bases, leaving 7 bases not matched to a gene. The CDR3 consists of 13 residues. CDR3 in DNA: TGTGCCTGGACCGGGACAGATCAGGAAAAACTGTTTTTT. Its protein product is CAWTGTDQEKLFF.

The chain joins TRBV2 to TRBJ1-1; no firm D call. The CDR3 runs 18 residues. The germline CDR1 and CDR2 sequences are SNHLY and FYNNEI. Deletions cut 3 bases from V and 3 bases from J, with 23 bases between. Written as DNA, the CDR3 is TGTGCCAGCAGTGATAACCTCTTCGGTCCGGGTGGTGACACTGAAGCTTTCTTT. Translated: CASSDNLFGPGGDTEAFF.

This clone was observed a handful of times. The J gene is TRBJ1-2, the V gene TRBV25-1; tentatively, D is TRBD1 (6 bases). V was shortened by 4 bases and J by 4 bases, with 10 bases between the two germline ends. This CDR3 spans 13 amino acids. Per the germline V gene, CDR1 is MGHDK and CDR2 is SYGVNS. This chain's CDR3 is CASSGGQFYGYTF. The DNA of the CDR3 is TGTGCCAGCAGTGGTGGACAGTTCTATGGCTACACCTTC.

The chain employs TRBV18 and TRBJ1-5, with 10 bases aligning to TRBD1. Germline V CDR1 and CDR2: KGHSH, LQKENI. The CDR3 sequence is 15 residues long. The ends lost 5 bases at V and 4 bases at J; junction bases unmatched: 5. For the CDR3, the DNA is TGTGCCAGCTCAGCGACAGGGGGCCAAAATCAGCCCCAGCATTTT. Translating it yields CASSATGGQNQPQHF.

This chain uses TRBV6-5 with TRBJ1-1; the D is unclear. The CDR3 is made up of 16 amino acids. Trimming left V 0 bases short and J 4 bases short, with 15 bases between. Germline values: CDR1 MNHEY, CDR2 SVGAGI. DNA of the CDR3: TGTGCCAGCAGTTACTCTAGTCCAGGTGGTGGCACTGAAGCTTTCTTT. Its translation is CASSYSSPGGGTEAFF.

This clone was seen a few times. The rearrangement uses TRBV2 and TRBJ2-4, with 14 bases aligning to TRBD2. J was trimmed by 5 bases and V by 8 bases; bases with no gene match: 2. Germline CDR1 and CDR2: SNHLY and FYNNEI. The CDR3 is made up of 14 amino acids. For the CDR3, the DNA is TGTGCCAGCTTGGGACTAGCGGGGGAAAACATTCAGTACTTC. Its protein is CASLGLAGENIQYF.

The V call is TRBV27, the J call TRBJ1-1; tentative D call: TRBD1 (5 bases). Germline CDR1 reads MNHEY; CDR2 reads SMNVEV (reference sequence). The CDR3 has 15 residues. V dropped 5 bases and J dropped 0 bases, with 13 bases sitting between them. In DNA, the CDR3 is TGTGCCAGCAGTCCCTGGGGCGAAATGAACACTGAAGCTTTCTTT. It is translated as CASSPWGEMNTEAFF.

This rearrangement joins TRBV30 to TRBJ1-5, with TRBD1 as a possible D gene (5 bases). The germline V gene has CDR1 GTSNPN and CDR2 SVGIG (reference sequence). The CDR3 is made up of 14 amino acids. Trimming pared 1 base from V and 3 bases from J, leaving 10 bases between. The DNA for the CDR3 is TGTGCCTGGAGTGGACAGTCTGTCAATCAGCCCCAGCATTTT. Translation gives CAWSGQSVNQPQHF.

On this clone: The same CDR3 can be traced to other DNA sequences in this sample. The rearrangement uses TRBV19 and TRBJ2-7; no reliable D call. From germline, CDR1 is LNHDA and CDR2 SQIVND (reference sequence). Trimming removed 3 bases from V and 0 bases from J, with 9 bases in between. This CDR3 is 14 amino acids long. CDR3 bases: TGTGCCAGTAGTATTCAGGTGGACTCCTACGAGCAGTACTTC. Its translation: CASSIQVDSYEQYF. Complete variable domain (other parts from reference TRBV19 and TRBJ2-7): DGGITQSPKYLFRKEGQNVTLSCEQNLNHDAMYWYRQDPGQGLRLIYYSQIVNDFQKGDIAEGYSVSREKKESFPLTVTSAQKNPTAFYLCASSIQVDSYEQYFGPGTRLTVT.

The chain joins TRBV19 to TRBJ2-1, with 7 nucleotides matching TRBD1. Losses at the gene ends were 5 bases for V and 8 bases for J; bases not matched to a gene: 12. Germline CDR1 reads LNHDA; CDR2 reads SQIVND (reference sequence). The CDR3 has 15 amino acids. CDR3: CASSSLQGYSDEQFF. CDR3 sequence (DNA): TGTGCCAGTAGTTCGCTACAGGGGTATTCCGATGAGCAGTTCTTC.

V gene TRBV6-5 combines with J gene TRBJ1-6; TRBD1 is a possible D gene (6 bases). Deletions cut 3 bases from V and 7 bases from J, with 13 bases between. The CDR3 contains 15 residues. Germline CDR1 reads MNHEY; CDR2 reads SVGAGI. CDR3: CASSYSGGRNSPLHF. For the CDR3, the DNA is TGTGCCAGCAGTTATAGCGGGGGCCGCAATTCACCCCTCCACTTT.

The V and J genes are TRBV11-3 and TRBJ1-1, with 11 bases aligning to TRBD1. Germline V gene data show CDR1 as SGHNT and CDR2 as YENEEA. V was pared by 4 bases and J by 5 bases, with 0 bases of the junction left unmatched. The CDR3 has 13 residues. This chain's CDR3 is CASSWDRGTEAFF. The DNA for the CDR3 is TGTGCCAGCAGCTGGGACAGGGGGACTGAAGCTTTCTTT.

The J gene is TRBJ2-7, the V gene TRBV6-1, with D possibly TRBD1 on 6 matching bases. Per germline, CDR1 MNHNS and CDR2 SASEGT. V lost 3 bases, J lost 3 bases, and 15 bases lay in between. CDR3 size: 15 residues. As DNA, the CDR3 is TGTGCCAGCAGTGAGATTTACGGACAGATCTACGAGCAGTACTTC. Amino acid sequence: CASSEIYGQIYEQYF.

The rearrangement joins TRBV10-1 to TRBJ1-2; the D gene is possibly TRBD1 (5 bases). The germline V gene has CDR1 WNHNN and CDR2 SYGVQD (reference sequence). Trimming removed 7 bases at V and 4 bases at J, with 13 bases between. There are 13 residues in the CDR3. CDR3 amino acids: CASKVRQFYGYTF. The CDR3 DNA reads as TGCGCCAGCAAGGTTCGACAGTTCTATGGCTACACCTTC.

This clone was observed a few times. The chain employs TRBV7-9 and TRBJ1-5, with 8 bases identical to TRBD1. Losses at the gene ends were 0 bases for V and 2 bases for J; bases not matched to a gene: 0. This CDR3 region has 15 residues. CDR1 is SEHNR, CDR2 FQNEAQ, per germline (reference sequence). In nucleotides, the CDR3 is TGTGCCAGCAGCTTAGCGGACAGGGGCAATCAGCCCCAGCATTTT. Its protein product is CASSLADRGNQPQHF. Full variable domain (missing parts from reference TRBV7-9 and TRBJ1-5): DTGVSQNPRHKITKRGQNVTFRCDPISEHNRLYWYRQTLGQGPEFLTYFQNEAQLEKSRLLSDRFSAERPKGSFSTLEIQRTEQGDSAMYLCASSLADRGNQPQHFGDGTRLSIL.

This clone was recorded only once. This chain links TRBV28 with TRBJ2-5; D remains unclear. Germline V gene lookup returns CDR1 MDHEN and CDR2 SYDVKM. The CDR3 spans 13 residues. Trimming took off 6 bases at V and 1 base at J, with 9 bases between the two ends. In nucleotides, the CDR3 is TGTGCCAGCAGCCACCAGGCCCAAGAGACCCAGTACTTC. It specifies CASSHQAQETQYF.

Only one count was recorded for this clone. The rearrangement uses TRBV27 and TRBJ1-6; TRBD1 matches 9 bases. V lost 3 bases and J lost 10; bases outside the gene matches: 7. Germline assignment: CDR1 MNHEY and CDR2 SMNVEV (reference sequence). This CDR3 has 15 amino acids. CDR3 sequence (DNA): TGTGCCAGCAGTTTCACAGGGGGCACTAAGTCACCCCTCCACTTT. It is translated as CASSFTGGTKSPLHF.